A single sample gave rise to the 21 T cell receptor beta chains below, sequenced in a study of blood T cell repertoires in COVID-19 (TCRdb year 2020). The library relied on the immunoSEQ multiplex PCR assay. The clones in this table, taken by TCRdb from immuneACCESS, are in-frame only. Not every clone is retained; where verified, under half of the shortfall comes from an unresolved V gene, and the cause of the rest is unknown. The sample table lists tens of thousands of clones, 75% to 90% of them with a count of one. Of the sample, around 15% falls within the top ten clones. The sample was peripheral blood. The receptors were gathered from a human donor with acute or convalescent COVID-19. The donor label of this sample is uncertain.

The chain carries TRBV4-2 and TRBJ2-5; the match to TRBD2 covers 10 bases. CDR1 LGHNA and CDR2 YNFKEQ come from the germline V gene. V shed 1 base, J shed 5 bases, and the junction held 7 bases outside the gene matches. The CDR3 is 16 residues long. CDR3 sequence reads: CASSQGERGGAETQYF. DNA of the CDR3: TGTGCCAGCAGCCAAGGGGAGCGGGGGGGAGCTGAGACCCAGTACTTC.

The genes are TRBV3-1 (or the pseudogene TRBV3-2) and TRBJ2-5; no clear D gene. CDR3 size: 14 residues. Germline CDR1 reads LGHDT; CDR2 reads YNNKEL (reference sequence). V lost 0 bases to trimming and J lost 0 bases, with 5 bases between them. DNA for the CDR3: TGTGCCAGCAGCCAAGAAGCGAACCAAGAGACCCAGTACTTC. It encodes CASSQEANQETQYF.

The chain joins TRBV10-3 to TRBJ1-1; TRBD1 agrees at 7 bases. Germline assignment: CDR1 ENHRY and CDR2 SYGVKD. Trimming at V came to 8 bases and at J to 2 bases, leaving 8 bases not matched to a gene. This CDR3 is 14 amino acids long. Here the CDR3 reads CAIQGGTANTEAFF. CDR3 nucleotides: TGTGCCATCCAAGGGGGGACAGCAAACACTGAAGCTTTCTTT.

The chain links TRBV5-1 to TRBJ1-2, with 9 bases fitting TRBD1. The CDR3 extends over 14 amino acids. From germline, CDR1 is SGHRS and CDR2 YFSETQ. Germline trimming cut 4 bases from V and 5 bases from J; bases unmatched to any gene: 6. This CDR3 reads CASSPTGGGYGYTF. In nucleotides, the CDR3 is TGCGCCAGCAGCCCGACAGGGGGAGGATATGGCTACACCTTC.

This chain connects TRBV7-9 to TRBJ1-2; D is ambiguous. This CDR3 spans 15 amino acids. Deletions cut 7 bases from V and 4 bases from J, with 19 bases between. The germline gives CDR1 SEHNR, CDR2 FQNEAQ (reference sequence). Written as DNA, the CDR3 is TGTGCCAGCACTGGCGATATGGGAGGATCCTATGGCTACACCTTC. This gives the protein CASTGDMGGSYGYTF.

The count of this clone is one. This chain joins TRBV12-3 or TRBV12-4 and TRBJ2-7, with no clear D. Trimming removed 3 bases from V and 4 bases from J, with 7 bases in between. This CDR3 is built from 12 residues. The chain's CDR3 is CASSFPGYEQYF. CDR3 nucleotide sequence: TGTGCCAGCAGTTTCCCGGGTTACGAGCAGTACTTC.

This clone was counted a single time. V and J are TRBV5-1 and TRBJ2-5; D is unclear. In germline, CDR1 is SGHRS, CDR2 YFSETQ. Trimming cost V 4 bases and J 2 bases, with 12 bases left between them. The CDR3 has 14 residues. CDR3 nucleotides: TGCGCCAGCAGCCAAAGTGGTCTACAAGAGACCCAGTACTTC. Translating gives CASSQSGLQETQYF. The full variable domain, with the rest looked up from reference TRBV5-1 and TRBJ2-5, is KAGVTQTPRYLIKTRGQQVTLSCSPISGHRSVSWYQQTPGQGLQFLFEYFSETQRNKGNFPGRFSGRQFSNSRSEMNVSTLELGDSALYLCASSQSGLQETQYFGPGTRLLVL.

V and J are TRBV29-1 and TRBJ2-3, with 8 bases matching TRBD2. V lost 0 bases, J lost 4 bases, and 9 bases stayed unmatched. The germline V gene encodes CDR1 SQVTM and CDR2 ANQGSEA. The CDR3 loop spans 16 amino acids. CDR3 in DNA: TGCAGCGTTGAAGATCTTCTCGGACTAGCCTCAGATACGCAGTATTTT. Translated, it gives CSVEDLLGLASDTQYF.

CDR3 sequence reads: CASTEDRYYGYTF. The CDR3 DNA sequence: TGTGCCAGCACCGAGGACAGGTACTATGGCTACACCTTC. The chain combines TRBV12-3 or TRBV12-4 with TRBJ1-2, with TRBD1 identical over 7 bases. The CDR3 is made up of 13 amino acids. V was pared by 7 bases and J by 3 bases, with 5 bases of the junction left unmatched.

The gene calls are TRBV5-4 and TRBJ2-3; 11 bases line up with TRBD2. The CDR3 runs 16 residues. V trimming: 4 bases; J trimming: 1 base; junction bases outside the gene matches: 5. Germline CDR1 is SGHNT and CDR2 is YYREEE (reference sequence). The CDR3 sequence is CASSVAGGSGTDTQYF. The DNA for the CDR3 is TGTGCCAGCAGCGTAGCGGGGGGGTCGGGCACAGATACGCAGTATTTT.

This clone has just one count. This chain links TRBV29-1 with TRBJ2-7, with D perhaps TRBD1 (6 bases). V was trimmed by 4 bases and J by 2 bases, leaving 15 bases between them. Germline V gives CDR1 SQVTM, CDR2 ANQGSEA. The CDR3 runs 14 residues. The CDR3 region has the DNA TGCAGCGTTGTGGCGCAGGGGCGAACCTACGAGCAGTACTTC. Its protein product is CSVVAQGRTYEQYF.

The chain carries TRBV30 and TRBJ1-2, with a possible D match to TRBD1 (6 bases). The length of the CDR3 is 14 residues. CDR1 GTSNPN and CDR2 SVGIG come from the germline V gene (reference sequence). V was shortened by 1 base and J by 5 bases, with 14 bases between the two germline ends. The chain's CDR3 is CAWSADSLSYGYTF. The CDR3 region has the DNA TGTGCCTGGAGTGCGGACAGTCTTTCATATGGCTACACCTTC.

The genes are TRBV27 and TRBJ2-3; the match to TRBD2 covers 9 bases. Germline V gene data show CDR1 as MNHEY and CDR2 as SMNVEV (reference sequence). The CDR3 totals 15 residues. Germline trimming cut 5 bases from V and 1 base from J; bases unmatched to any gene: 4. As DNA, the CDR3 is TGTGCCAGCAGTATAATAGCGGGAGGCACAGATACGCAGTATTTT. It yields the protein CASSIIAGGTDTQYF.

The chain carries TRBV7-6 and TRBJ1-5, with D tentatively TRBD1 (5 bases). V lost 0 bases and J lost 9, with 9 bases in between. The length of the CDR3 is 13 residues. Germline V gene lookup returns CDR1 SGHVS and CDR2 FNYEAQ. The CDR3 protein is CASSLAHGGPQHF. Here the CDR3 DNA reads TGTGCCAGCAGCTTAGCGCACGGGGGGCCCCAGCATTTT.

V gene TRBV5-5 combines with J gene TRBJ1-2; D possibly corresponds to TRBD1 (6 bases). Germline values: CDR1 SGHKS, CDR2 YYEKEE (reference sequence). The CDR3 has 13 residues. Trimming cost V 4 bases and J 6 bases, with 13 bases left between them. In nucleotides, the CDR3 is TGTGCCAGCAGCCTAACCCCAGGGGATGGCTACACCTTC. Protein product: CASSLTPGDGYTF.

The chain has TRBV18 and TRBJ1-2; TRBD1 matches 10 bases. The CDR3 covers 13 residues. Germline loops: CDR1 KGHSH, CDR2 LQKENI. V gave up 3 bases and J gave up 8 bases; unmatched junction bases: 3. CDR3 sequence (DNA): TGTGCCAGCTCACCTGGGACAGGGGCCGGCTACACCTTC. It encodes CASSPGTGAGYTF.

The sample holds one count of this clone. The chain joins TRBV7-2 to TRBJ1-1, with D tentatively TRBD1 (5 bases). The CDR3 is 13 residues long. Germline-derived CDR1 and CDR2 are SGHTA and FQGNSA. V was cut by 5 bases and J by 3 bases, with 10 bases left in between. This chain's CDR3 is CASSPGGDTEAFF. CDR3 DNA sequence: TGTGCCAGCAGCCCGGGGGGGGACACTGAAGCTTTCTTT.

The rearrangement uses TRBV6-6 and TRBJ1-2; the D is unclear. CDR1 is MNHNY and CDR2 is SVGAGI in the germline V gene (reference sequence). The CDR3 extends over 15 amino acids. The germline V and J ends were trimmed by 2 bases and 3 bases, with 13 bases remaining between them. CDR3 nucleotide sequence: TGTGCCAGCAGTTACCTGATAGGGAGGGACTATGGCTACACCTTC. It is translated as CASSYLIGRDYGYTF.

V usage is TRBV5-6 and J usage is TRBJ1-1; the D gene is possibly TRBD1 (6 bases). CDR3 size: 15 residues. CDR1 is SGHDT, CDR2 YYEEEE, per germline. The V and J ends lost 0 bases and 8 bases respectively, with 17 bases between them. The CDR3 is CASSLDRGAGEEAFF. Here the CDR3 DNA reads TGTGCCAGCAGCTTGGACCGGGGGGCAGGAGAGGAAGCTTTCTTT.

V is TRBV19 and J is TRBJ2-5; TRBD1 matches at 9 bases. The CDR3 runs to 14 residues. V was pared by 8 bases and J by 4 bases, with 8 bases of the junction left unmatched. The germline V gene has CDR1 LNHDA and CDR2 SQIVND (reference sequence). The CDR3 here is CASGTGQGLETQYF. The DNA for the CDR3 is TGTGCCAGTGGTACGGGACAGGGCTTAGAGACCCAGTACTTC. The variable domain in full, with the rest retrieved from reference TRBV19 and TRBJ2-5, is DGGITQSPKYLFRKEGQNVTLSCEQNLNHDAMYWYRQDPGQGLRLIYYSQIVNDFQKGDIAEGYSVSREKKESFPLTVTSAQKNPTAFYLCASGTGQGLETQYFGPGTRLLVL.

CDR3 DNA sequence: TGCGCCAGCATCCTGACGGACAGGGCGGCTAATCAGCCCCAGCATTTT. Translation gives CASILTDRAANQPQHF. This rearrangement joins TRBV10-1 to TRBJ1-5, with 8 bases aligning to TRBD1. The J segment lost 4 bases and the V segment lost 7 bases, leaving 12 bases of the junction unmatched. The CDR3 sequence is 16 residues long. Germline-derived CDR1 and CDR2 are WNHNN and SYGVQD (reference sequence).